Below, 3 T cell receptor beta chains from the same sample are listed, as sequenced in a study of identical twins. One entry per CDR3 protein results from TCRdb running MiXCR on the 5' RACE reads. The table lists about 520,000 distinct CDR3 sequences, 22% of them singletons. This sample also appeared in a second study, on T cells expressing NK-cell markers.

Source material: CD4+ T cells sorted from blood. These TCRs come from a woman younger than 35 in good health.

J is TRBJ2-2 and V is TRBV20-1; 7 nucleotides line up with TRBD1. Germline CDR1 reads DFQATT; CDR2 reads SNEGSKA (reference sequence). The CDR3 covers 15 residues. V lost 7 bases, J lost 4 bases, and 12 bases stayed unmatched. The DNA for the CDR3 is TGCAGTGTTTTATCTCCGGGACAGTTCACCGGGGAGCTGTTTTTT. Translation: CSVLSPGQFTGELFF.

This clonotype was counted between two and nine times. The junction departs from germline at one end; a sequencing error may be responsible. This chain joins TRBV12-3 or TRBV12-4 and TRBJ1-1; D unclear. The CDR3 runs 13 residues. The CDR3: CASSPRARTHFDF. The CDR3 coding sequence is TGTGCCAGCAGTCCCCGGGCACGTACCCACTTCGATTTT.

This clonotype showed up just a few times. The rearrangement joins TRBV6-2 or TRBV6-3 to TRBJ2-3, with a weak D call TRBD2 (5 bases). Trimming took 6 bases from V and 0 from J, leaving 13 bases between them. This CDR3 has 15 residues. The germline V gene encodes CDR1 MNHEY and CDR2 SVGEGT. Here the CDR3 DNA reads TGTGCCAGCAGGCGCCTCGCGGGTAGCACAGATACGCAGTATTTT. Residues: CASRRLAGSTDTQYF.